The T cell receptor beta chain described here comes from a study of cytomegalovirus exposure and HLA in healthy donors. Study outcomes and limitations: Researchers reported in a later analysis that a missense DCLRE1C variant was tied to TCR beta V- and J-gene trimming. Earlier findings revealed that most TCR beta V segments proved productive either about 90% or about 30% of the time. Some V segments could not be told apart, so they were left out, TRBV6-2 and TRBV6-3 among them. The study listed roughly 160 cytomegalovirus-associated TCR beta chains.

Primers for the PCR totalled 60 Vbeta and 13 Jbeta. Repertoires were generated with immunoSEQ multiplex PCR, while TCRdb's copy carries only in-frame clones and drops some. In the table there are tens of thousands of clones, about nine tenths of which are singletons. CDR3 size: 15 residues. Per germline, CDR1 SGHRS and CDR2 YFSETQ. J was trimmed by 1 base and V by 4 bases; bases with no gene match: 7. This clone was found once. Its cognate antigen is unknown. The chain joins TRBV5-1 to TRBJ2-5; 7 bases line up with TRBD2. What was sequenced was PBMCs. The origin of this receptor is a man between 25 and 39 years old in good health and CMV-seropositive. This chain's CDR3 is CASSLGLPGQETQYF. The CDR3 DNA reads as TGCGCCAGCAGCCTGGGACTACCCGGCCAAGAGACCCAGTACTTC.